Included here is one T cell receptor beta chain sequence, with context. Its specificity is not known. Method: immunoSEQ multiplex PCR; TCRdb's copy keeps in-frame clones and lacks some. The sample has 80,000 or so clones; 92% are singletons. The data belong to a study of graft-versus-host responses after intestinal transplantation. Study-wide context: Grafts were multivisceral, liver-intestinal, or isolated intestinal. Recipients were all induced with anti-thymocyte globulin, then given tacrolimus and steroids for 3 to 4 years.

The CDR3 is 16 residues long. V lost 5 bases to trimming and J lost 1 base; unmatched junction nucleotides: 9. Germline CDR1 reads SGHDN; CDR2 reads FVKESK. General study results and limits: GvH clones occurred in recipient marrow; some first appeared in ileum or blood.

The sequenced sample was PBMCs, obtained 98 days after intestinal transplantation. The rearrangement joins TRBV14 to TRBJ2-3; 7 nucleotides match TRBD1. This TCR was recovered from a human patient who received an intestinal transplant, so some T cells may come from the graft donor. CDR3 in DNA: TGTGCCAGCAGCTTCACAGGGGCCCGACGCACAGATACGCAGTATTTT. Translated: CASSFTGARRTDTQYF.